This T cell receptor (beta chain) is from a study of T cells in Graves' hyperthyroidism and ophthalmopathy. Regarding the study as a whole: The model identified upcoming ophthalmopathy a median around 6 months ahead of onset. In blood, most of the thyroid clonotypes expanded above 0.001 were also present.

TCR beta CDR3 regions were amplified from RNA. First-round RT-PCR with HTBI primers amplified the TCR CDR3 region. From the multiplex PCR reads, TCRdb called clonotypes with MiXCR, one entry per CDR3 protein. The sample contains approximately 300,000 distinct CDR3 sequences, 17% of which appear only once. Based on clinical symptoms, serum thyroxine and TRAb, thyroid ultrasound and orbital computed tomography, diagnoses were reached. Turning to this clonotype: Its antigen is unknown.

This CDR3 comprises 13 residues. Trimming pared 6 bases from V and 2 bases from J, leaving 11 bases between. The sequence came from a woman aged 60-75 years with Graves' ophthalmopathy. The chain has TRBV12-3 or TRBV12-4 and TRBJ2-7, with unresolved D. The sequenced sample was blood. The CDR3: CASSRTWTYEQYF. CDR3 DNA sequence: TGTGCCAGCAGCAGGACGTGGACCTACGAGCAGTACTTC.